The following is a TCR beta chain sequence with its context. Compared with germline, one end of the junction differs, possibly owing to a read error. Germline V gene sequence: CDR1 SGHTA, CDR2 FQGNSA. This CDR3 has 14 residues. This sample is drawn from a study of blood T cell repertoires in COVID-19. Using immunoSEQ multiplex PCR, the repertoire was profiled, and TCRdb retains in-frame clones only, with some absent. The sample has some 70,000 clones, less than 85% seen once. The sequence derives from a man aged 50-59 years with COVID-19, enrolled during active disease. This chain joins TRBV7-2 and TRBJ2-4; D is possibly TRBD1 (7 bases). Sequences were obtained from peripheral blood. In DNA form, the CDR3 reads TGTGCCAGCAGCTTAGACAGGGGATCCCCGGGACTTGTTTTC. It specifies CASSLDRGSPGLVF.